This is a list of T cell receptor beta chains from one sample in a study of beta chain features in type 1 diabetes. Produced via immunoSEQ multiplex PCR; TCRdb's table is partial and in-frame only. The sample includes around 240,000 clones, roughly 70% of them seen just once. The specimen sequenced was naive CD4+ T cells from blood. These receptors came from a man aged 30-40 years in good health. The CDR3 runs from the conserved cysteine through the conserved F or W. The order of the fields is CDR3 DNA, CDR3 protein, V gene, D gene, J gene, clone size. D genes are given only for firm matches. Some rows have no size entry. The others give once, few or many, or a class for an expanded clone.

TGTGCCTGGAGACCCCCGGGGGGCTATGGCTACACCTTC CAWRPPGGYGYTF TRBV30 NA TRBJ1-2 few
TGTGCCATCAGTGATCGAGGGACTGGGACCCAGTACTTC CAISDRGTGTQYF TRBV10-3 NA TRBJ2-5 NA
TGTGCCAGCAGCGTAGCCGGGAGCTCTACCGGGGAGCTGTTTTTT CASSVAGSSTGELFF TRBV9 NA TRBJ2-2 NA
TGTGCCAGCAGCGTAGCAGGGTCTGGCAATCAGCCCCAGCATTTT CASSVAGSGNQPQHF TRBV9 NA TRBJ1-5 once
TGCAGCGTTAGGACTAGTACGGAGACCCAGTACTTC CSVRTSTETQYF TRBV29-1 TRBD2 TRBJ2-5 few
TGTGCCGGGAAAACAGGTCATCACACCATATATTTT CAGKTGHHTIYF TRBV30 NA TRBJ1-3 NA
TGTGCCAGCGGGGATGAGCAGTTCTTC CASGDEQFF TRBV7-9 NA TRBJ2-1 NA
TGTGCCAGCAGTGAATATCTGGGTTTGGGTGGCTACACCTTC CASSEYLGLGGYTF TRBV25-1 NA TRBJ1-2 NA
TGCAGTGCTAACTTGGGAGATACGCAGTATTTT CSANLGDTQYF TRBV20-1 NA TRBJ2-3 NA
TGTGCCAGCAGCCCAGGGACAGGGCCGAGGGGCTACACCTTC CASSPGTGPRGYTF TRBV13 TRBD1 TRBJ1-2 NA
TGTGCCAGCAGTTACCTCCCAGGGGGCGAGGGCTACGAGCAGTACTTC CASSYLPGGEGYEQYF TRBV6-6 TRBD1 TRBJ2-7 once
TGTGCCAGCAGCTTAGATAAGGCCTTAAGACGGGATGAGCAGTTCTTC CASSLDKALRRDEQFF TRBV11-2 NA TRBJ2-1 NA
TGCAGCGTTGAAGACAGATACGAGCAGTACTTC CSVEDRYEQYF TRBV29-1 NA TRBJ2-7 few
TGCAGCGCCGACCGACAGGACCCAGAGACCCAGTACTTC CSADRQDPETQYF TRBV29-1 NA TRBJ2-5 NA
TGTGCCAGCAGCTTTATTTACGAGCAGTACTTC CASSFIYEQYF TRBV7-9 NA TRBJ2-7 NA
TGTGCCACCAGCGAGGACCGGCCGGGGACCCAGTACTTC CATSEDRPGTQYF TRBV15 NA TRBJ2-5 NA
TGCGCCAGCAGCACAGGGACGAACACAGATACGCAGTATTTT CASSTGTNTDTQYF TRBV5-1 NA TRBJ2-3 NA
TGTGCCAGCAGTGAGGACAGGGGCTCCTATAATTCACCCCTCCACTTT CASSEDRGSYNSPLHF TRBV6-1 TRBD1 TRBJ1-6 NA
TGCAGCGTTAGGAGGCTCCCCGGGGAGACCCAGTACTTC CSVRRLPGETQYF TRBV29-1 NA TRBJ2-5 few
TGCAGCGTTACTCGACAGAACCAAGAGACCCAGTACTTC CSVTRQNQETQYF TRBV29-1 NA TRBJ2-5 few
TGCAGCGTTGAAGCCTTTACAGATACGCAGTATTTT CSVEAFTDTQYF TRBV29-1 NA TRBJ2-3 NA
TGTGCCAGCTCACCACAGTCGCAGGGGGCTGTCAATGAGCAGTTCTTC CASSPQSQGAVNEQFF TRBV18 TRBD1 TRBJ2-1 NA
TGCGCCAGCAGCCTCTTGGGGGAGACCCAGTACTTC CASSLLGETQYF TRBV4-3 NA TRBJ2-5 NA
TGCAGTGCCCGCGGGCAATACGAGCAGTACTTC CSARGQYEQYF TRBV20-1 NA TRBJ2-7 NA
TGTGCCAGCAACAGGGGAACTGAAAAACTGTTTTTT CASNRGTEKLFF TRBV2 TRBD1 TRBJ1-4 few
TGTGCCAGCAGTTACGCCCCGACGGAGACCCAGTACTTC CASSYAPTETQYF TRBV6-5 NA TRBJ2-5 NA
TGTGCCAGCAGCTTGTTTGGGCGACAGGGGAACAATGAGCAGTTCTTC CASSLFGRQGNNEQFF TRBV5-6 TRBD1 TRBJ2-1 NA
TGCGCCAGCAGCCTCGAACTAGCGGGAGGTAATGAGCAGTTCTTC CASSLELAGGNEQFF TRBV4-3 TRBD2 TRBJ2-1 NA
TGTGCCAGCAGTTCGGGGTTAGCCAAAAACATTCAGTACTTC CASSSGLAKNIQYF TRBV6-5 NA TRBJ2-4 NA
TGCAGCGTTGAGGATAGACTAGCCAAAAACATTCAGTACTTC CSVEDRLAKNIQYF TRBV29-1 NA TRBJ2-4 NA
TGTGCCTGGAAAATGCAGGGGGCAACCTATAATTCACCCCTCCACTTT CAWKMQGATYNSPLHF TRBV30 TRBD1 TRBJ1-6 NA
TGTGCCTGGTCATTAGAGTATGAGCAGTTCTTC CAWSLEYEQFF TRBV30 NA TRBJ2-1 few
TGCAGTGCTAGTCGGGGTGAGCAGTTCTTC CSASRGEQFF TRBV20-1 NA TRBJ2-1 NA
TGCGCCAGCAGGGTGCAGGGGCAATTTCGGGAGACCCAGTACTTC CASRVQGQFRETQYF TRBV5-1 NA TRBJ2-5 NA
TGTGCCAGCAGCGTAAGGAGCGGGAGTGTGTACGAGCAGTACTTC CASSVRSGSVYEQYF TRBV9 TRBD2 TRBJ2-7 NA
TGTGCCAGCGGGACTGGCTACGATGAGCAGTTCTTC CASGTGYDEQFF TRBV28 NA TRBJ2-1 few
TGTGCCTCGGGGGCGGGAGTCACCGGGGAGCTGTTTTTT CASGAGVTGELFF TRBV30 NA TRBJ2-2 NA
TGCGCCAGCAGCTTGATGGATAACTATGGCTACACCTTC CASSLMDNYGYTF TRBV5-1 NA TRBJ1-2 NA
TGCGCCAGCAGCTCGACAGGGGGCTTAGGAGAGACCCAGTACTTC CASSSTGGLGETQYF TRBV5-1 TRBD1 TRBJ2-5 NA
TGTGCCAGCAGCTTAGCCGGAACAGGGGGCACCGGGGAGCTGTTTTTT CASSLAGTGGTGELFF TRBV7-9 TRBD1 TRBJ2-2 NA
TGTGCCAGCAGTTTAGTCAGGTACTCCTACAATGAGCAGTTCTTC CASSLVRYSYNEQFF TRBV28 NA TRBJ2-1 NA
TGTGCCAGCAGCCAAGGATGGCATGAGCAGTTCTTC CASSQGWHEQFF TRBV14 NA TRBJ2-1 few
TGTGCCAGCAGTTCCGGACTAGCGGGCGTACAAGAGACCCAGTACTTC CASSSGLAGVQETQYF TRBV5-4 TRBD2 TRBJ2-5 NA
TGTGCCTGGAGTGTAGGACCGTCGAACGAGCAGTACTTC CAWSVGPSNEQYF TRBV30 NA TRBJ2-7 once
TGCAGCGTTGGTGCCTACAATGAGCAGTTCTTC CSVGAYNEQFF TRBV29-1 NA TRBJ2-1 NA
TGCAGCGTTCGACAGGAGTCGGAAGGCTACACCTTC CSVRQESEGYTF TRBV29-1 NA TRBJ1-2 NA
TGTGCCAGCAGTGAGCTAGCGGGAGGGTACACCGGGGAGCTGTTTTTT CASSELAGGYTGELFF TRBV25-1 TRBD2 TRBJ2-2 NA
TGTGCCAGCAGCTTAGTTGCTAGCGGGCGTGACAATGAGCAGTTCTTC CASSLVASGRDNEQFF TRBV5-4 TRBD2 TRBJ2-1 few
TGTGCCATCAGAACCGGGACTGGGAACTACGAGCAGTACTTC CAIRTGTGNYEQYF TRBV10-3 NA TRBJ2-7 NA
TGTGCCAGCAGCCCCCGAGCAGGGGGCGGTTCACCCCTCCACTTT CASSPRAGGGSPLHF TRBV13 TRBD1 TRBJ1-6 NA
TGTGCCAGCAGTGCGGGCTGGACCCAGTACTTC CASSAGWTQYF TRBV6-5 NA TRBJ2-5 NA
TGTGCCAGCAGCTCCGGGCAGGCGAACACCGGGGAGCTGTTTTTT CASSSGQANTGELFF TRBV11-3 NA TRBJ2-2 NA